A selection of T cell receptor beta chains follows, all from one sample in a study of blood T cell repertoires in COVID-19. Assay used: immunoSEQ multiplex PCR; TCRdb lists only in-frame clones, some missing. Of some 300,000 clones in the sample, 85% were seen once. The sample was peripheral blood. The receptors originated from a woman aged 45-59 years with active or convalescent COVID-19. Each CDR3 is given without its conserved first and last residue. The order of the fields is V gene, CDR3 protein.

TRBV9 ASSVGAIKETQY
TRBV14 ASSLGTLRRNEQF
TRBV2 ASGTGLNEKLF
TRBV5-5 ASSLLGTSISVEQF
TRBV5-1 ASSLGAGQGAWETQY
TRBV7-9 ASSLDPENGYT
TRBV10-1 ASSEGGENSPLH
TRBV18 ASSGDINYGYT
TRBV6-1 ASSEIGGFYGYT
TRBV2 ASSFTSGTQY
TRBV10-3 AISETISTDTQY
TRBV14 ASSARTQGEQF
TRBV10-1 ASSDGQGKAGELF
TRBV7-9 ASSVSVSGANVLT
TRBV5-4 ASSSLAESSYNEQF
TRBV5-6 ASGGLAASYEQY
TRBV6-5 ATAMGQEQY
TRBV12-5 ASAQGGSTGELF
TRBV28 ASSPLLIRTATSYEQY
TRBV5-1 ASSLGPSGSREQF
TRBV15 ATSRVRQGSYEQY
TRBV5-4 ASSLGREGLREQF
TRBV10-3 AISTLRRQGRYGYT
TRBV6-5 ASVGTGGGEQY
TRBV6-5 ASQQGTSYEQY
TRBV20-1 SAKGLAEQF
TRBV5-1 ASRITPGTVINTEAF
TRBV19 ASSIGGSGRETQY
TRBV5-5 ASSLLGQPEQY
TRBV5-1 ASSLVAGGDTEAF
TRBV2 ASSRGGDTEAF
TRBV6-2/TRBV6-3 ASSYSAGLAYEQY
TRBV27 ASSPTTGTANTEAF
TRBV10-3 AISGPARDEQY
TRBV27 ASRITGTGGRGYT
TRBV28 ASSLGFWRGNTGELF
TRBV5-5 ASSLGPTDTQY
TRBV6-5 ASSRSTGELF
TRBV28 ASTARRENTEAF
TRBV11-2 ASSLSRDSSYGYT
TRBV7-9 ASSAGAYEQY
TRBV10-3 AIRDRYFGDSGNTIY
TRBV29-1 SVESTGKSYEQY
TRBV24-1 ATSDRTSGRSGELF
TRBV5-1 ASSRIGTGELF
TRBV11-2 ASSLDTGQGFVSSGNTIY
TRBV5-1 ASSLGPSGYQETQY
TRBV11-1 ASSPGLAGVGETQY
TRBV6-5 ASSSSRTGGETEAF
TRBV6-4 ASIGQGAEGNQPQH
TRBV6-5 ASRPTGGRSPLH
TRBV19 ASSISGGGLYGYT
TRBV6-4 ASSDEGTCTDTQY
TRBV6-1 ASSEHSDEQY
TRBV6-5 ASSSSPGSYEQY